The 20 T cell receptor beta chains in this list originate from one sample, sequenced in a study of T-cell memory formation after mild COVID-19. TCRdb reanalysed the 5' RACE reads using MiXCR and keeps one entry per CDR3 protein. The data contain under 300,000 distinct CDR3 sequences, around 8% of them singletons. Sequencing was carried out using PBMCs or a T cell subset sorted from them (not recorded which). These receptors were taken from a man between 18 and 29 years old who had mild COVID-19 (a few samples of this study predate the infection). Cell type and time point are not known.

This clonotype has only a few counts. The chain employs TRBV9 and TRBJ2-2, with D perhaps TRBD1 or TRBD2 (5 bases each). Germline loops: CDR1 SGDLS, CDR2 YYNGEE. This CDR3 has 15 amino acids. V was cut by 4 bases and J by 7 bases, with 17 bases left in between. The CDR3 is CASSPQFGAVGELFF. The CDR3 nucleotides read TGTGCCAGCAGCCCACAATTCGGGGCCGTCGGGGAGCTGTTTTTT.

J is TRBJ2-7 and V is TRBV5-1, with a possible D match to TRBD2 (6 bases). CDR1 and CDR2 from the germline V gene are SGHRS and YFSETQ. V dropped 3 bases and J dropped 0 bases, with 13 bases sitting between them. The CDR3 is made up of 15 amino acids. CDR3 loop: CASSSSGGRSYEQYF. CDR3 in DNA: TGCGCCAGCAGCTCGTCCGGGGGACGCTCCTACGAGCAGTACTTC.

Only a few counts were recorded for this clonotype. V gene TRBV11-2 combines with J gene TRBJ2-7; possible D gene TRBD1, 5 bases. The CDR3 contains 15 residues. Trimming stripped 5 bases from V and 1 base from J, with 15 bases between. The germline V gene has CDR1 SGHAT and CDR2 FQNNGV. CDR3 loop: CASSLALQGSYEQYF. The DNA of the CDR3 is TGTGCCAGCAGCCTCGCCCTGCAGGGTTCCTACGAGCAGTACTTC.

This clonotype was counted only a few times. The gene calls are TRBV20-1 and TRBJ1-1; no clear D. This CDR3 contains 11 residues. CDR1 and CDR2 from the germline V gene are DFQATT and SNEGSKA (reference sequence). V lost 3 bases to trimming and J lost 4 bases, with 6 bases between them. CDR3 bases: TGCAGTGCTAGTTCGGTCACTGAAGCTTTCTTT. As protein: CSASSVTEAFF.

This clonotype appeared a few times. V is TRBV9 and J is TRBJ2-1, with TRBD2 matching 9 bases. There are 15 residues in the CDR3. Per germline, CDR1 SGDLS and CDR2 YYNGEE. Germline trimming cut 4 bases from V and 8 bases from J; bases unmatched to any gene: 10. The CDR3 DNA sequence: TGTGCCAGCAGCCCCGGTAGCGGGGGTGGGGATGAGCAGTTCTTC. It is translated as CASSPGSGGGDEQFF. The full variable domain, rest sourced from reference TRBV9 and TRBJ2-1, is DSGVTQTPKHLITATGQRVTLRCSPRSGDLSVYWYQQSLDQGLQFLIQYYNGEERAKGNILERFSAQQFPDLHSELNLSSLELGDSALYFCASSPGSGGGDEQFFGPGTRLTVL.

This chain joins TRBV7-2 and TRBJ2-7; TRBD2 agrees at 13 bases. The CDR3 extends over 17 amino acids. The germline CDR1 and CDR2 sequences are SGHTA and FQGNSA. Trimming cost V 5 bases and J 2 bases; bases outside gene matches: 9. CDR3 residues: CASSLGLAGASAYEQYF. In DNA form, the CDR3 reads TGTGCCAGCAGCCTCGGACTAGCGGGGGCCTCAGCCTACGAGCAGTACTTC.

In its sample, this clonotype was seen many times. This sequence joins TRBV24-1 and TRBJ1-2, with no clear D. Germline loops: CDR1 KGHDR, CDR2 SFDVKD. Trimming removed 1 base from V and 4 bases from J, with 9 bases in between. The CDR3 totals 14 residues. The CDR3 DNA sequence: TGTGCCACCAGTGATTTCCCTCGATCCTATGGCTACACCTTC. This sequence encodes CATSDFPRSYGYTF.

In its sample, this clonotype was seen many times. The chain couples TRBV12-3 or TRBV12-4 to TRBJ2-1, with D possibly called TRBD1 or TRBD2 (5 bases each). This CDR3 is built from 14 residues. Trimming pared 5 bases from V and 0 bases from J, leaving 8 bases between. In DNA, the CDR3 is TGTGCCAGCAGTGGGACGAGCTCCTACAATGAGCAGTTCTTC. Protein sequence: CASSGTSSYNEQFF.

This clonotype was recorded at least ten times. The chain combines TRBV20-1 with TRBJ2-7; 11 bases are a match to TRBD1. Germline V lookup: CDR1 DFQATT, CDR2 SNEGSKA (reference sequence). The CDR3 extends over 14 amino acids. V trimming: 3 bases; J trimming: 3 bases; junction bases outside the gene matches: 4. CDR3 coding DNA: TGCAGTGCTAGTAAGGGACAGGGGGTCTACGAGCAGTACTTC. Its protein is CSASKGQGVYEQYF.

This clonotype was detected only a few times. V gene TRBV3-1 combines with J gene TRBJ2-3; no reliable D call. With 4 bases removed from V and 5 bases from J, the gap between germline ends came to 10 bases. CDR3 length: 13 amino acids. Germline V lookup: CDR1 LGHDT, CDR2 YNNKEL (reference sequence). This CDR3 is CASSRRERDTQYF. DNA of the CDR3: TGTGCCAGCAGCCGGCGAGAAAGAGATACGCAGTATTTT.

This clonotype came up a few times. The chain joins TRBV20-1 to TRBJ1-1; D gene uncertain. CDR3 size: 13 residues. Trimming cost V 5 bases and J 1 base, with 11 bases left between them. From germline, CDR1 is DFQATT and CDR2 SNEGSKA (reference sequence). The CDR3 protein is CSALPTGNTEAFF. CDR3 coding DNA: TGCAGTGCTCTCCCGACTGGGAACACTGAAGCTTTCTTT.

This clonotype occurred a few times. The rearrangement links TRBV6-6 to TRBJ2-7; 8 nucleotides align to TRBD2. The germline gives CDR1 MNHNY, CDR2 SVGAGI (reference sequence). With 5 bases clipped from V and 6 bases from J, the junction kept 6 bases outside the gene matches. The CDR3 has 13 residues. CDR3 protein: CASSTGGPGEQYF. The CDR3 nucleotides read TGTGCCAGCAGTACGGGGGGGCCGGGCGAGCAGTACTTC.

This clonotype was picked up a small number of times. The V call is TRBV6-2 or TRBV6-3, the J call TRBJ2-6, with unresolved D. This CDR3 has 12 amino acids. Germline CDR1 MNHEY, CDR2 SVGEGT. V lost 8 bases and J 4 bases, leaving 6 bases between the germline ends. The CDR3 DNA follows: TGTGCCAGCCAAAAAGGGGCCAACGTCCTGACTTTC. Amino acid sequence: CASQKGANVLTF.

The chain recombines TRBV4-3 with TRBJ1-2; tentative D call: TRBD1 (5 bases). Trimming removed 0 bases at V and 4 bases at J, with 21 bases between. Germline V CDR1 and CDR2: LGHNA, YSLEER. The CDR3 totals 18 residues. This CDR3 is CASSQDLFQGRSIYGYTF. The CDR3 region has the DNA TGCGCCAGCAGCCAAGATTTATTTCAGGGACGCTCGATCTATGGCTACACCTTC.

There are a few counts of this clonotype. V and J are TRBV27 and TRBJ2-7; D possibly corresponds to TRBD2 (6 bases). The CDR3 extends over 13 amino acids. V lost 5 bases and J 2 bases, leaving 10 bases between the germline ends. Germline lookup yields CDR1 MNHEY and CDR2 SMNVEV (reference sequence). CDR3: CASSPSGAYEQYV. CDR3 in DNA: TGTGCCAGCAGTCCCTCGGGGGCCTACGAGCAGTACGTC.

Many counts were recorded for this clonotype. The chain is built from TRBV5-6 and TRBJ1-6, with D perhaps TRBD1 (5 bases). Germline assignment: CDR1 SGHDT and CDR2 YYEEEE. V was trimmed by 0 bases and J by 9 bases, leaving 10 bases between them. This CDR3 has 14 amino acids. As DNA, the CDR3 is TGTGCCAGCAGCTTGGACAGGTTCAGTTCACCCCTCCACTTT. Translation gives CASSLDRFSSPLHF.

This clonotype was observed a handful of times. The rearrangement links TRBV12-3 or TRBV12-4 to TRBJ1-5, with TRBD1 matching over 10 bases. J gave up 3 bases and V 7 bases, and 6 bases lay outside the gene matches. The CDR3 consists of 15 residues. The CDR3 loop reads CASTPGQGNNQPQHF. DNA for the CDR3: TGTGCCAGCACTCCGGGACAGGGGAACAATCAGCCCCAGCATTTT.

This clonotype was found a few times. The V gene is TRBV7-2, the J gene TRBJ2-7; 7 bases align to TRBD2. Germline V CDR1 and CDR2: SGHTA, FQGNSA. Losses at the gene ends were 2 bases for V and 3 bases for J; bases not matched to a gene: 4. The CDR3 sequence is 14 residues long. Here the CDR3 DNA reads TGTGCCAGCAGCTTATGGCGGGAGTACTACGAGCAGTACTTC. Its protein product is CASSLWREYYEQYF.

In its sample, this clonotype was seen many times. The chain uses TRBV7-8 and TRBJ1-2, with 9 bases identical to TRBD1. CDR3 size: 16 residues. With V trimmed by 4 bases and J by 3 bases, 9 bases remained unmatched. CDR1 SGHVS and CDR2 FQNEAQ come from the germline V gene. The CDR3 spells CASSSGGQGPDYGYTF. The DNA of the CDR3 is TGTGCCAGCAGCTCCGGAGGACAGGGGCCAGACTATGGCTACACCTTC.

The J gene is TRBJ2-3, the V gene TRBV4-1; 11 bases are shared with TRBD1. The CDR3 length is 14 residues. Germline lookup yields CDR1 MGHRA and CDR2 YSYEKL. Trimming removed 4 bases from V and 4 bases from J; junction bases left unmatched: 1. The CDR3 loop is CASSRTGGPDTQYF. CDR3 nucleotides: TGCGCCAGCAGCCGGACAGGGGGCCCAGATACGCAGTATTTT.